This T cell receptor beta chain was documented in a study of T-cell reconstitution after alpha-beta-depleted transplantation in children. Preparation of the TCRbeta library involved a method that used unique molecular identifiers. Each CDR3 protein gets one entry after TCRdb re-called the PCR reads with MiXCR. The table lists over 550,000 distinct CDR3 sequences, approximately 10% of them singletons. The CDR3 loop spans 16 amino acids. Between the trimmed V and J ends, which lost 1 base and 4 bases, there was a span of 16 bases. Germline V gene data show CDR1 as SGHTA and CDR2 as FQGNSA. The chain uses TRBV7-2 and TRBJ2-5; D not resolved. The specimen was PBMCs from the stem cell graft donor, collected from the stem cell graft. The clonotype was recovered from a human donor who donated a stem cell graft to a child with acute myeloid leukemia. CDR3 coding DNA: TGTGCCAGCAGCTTAGTGGCTAGTTCCCCGGGAGAGACCCAGTACTTC. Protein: CASSLVASSPGETQYF.